This entry describes one T cell receptor beta chain. Its target is not known. After removal of 0 bases from V and 6 bases from J, the junction contained 1 base not matched to a gene. This CDR3 is 15 amino acids long. Germline lookup yields CDR1 MRHNA and CDR2 SNTAGT. This record comes from a study of Ad26.COV2.S vaccination and SARS-CoV-2 variants. Broader study findings: Those who received vaccine or placebo ended up with similar non-spike TCR breadth.

Assay: immunoSEQ multiplex PCR; the TCRdb copy retains only in-frame clones and omits some. The sample has 300,000 to 450,000 clones, roughly 84% seen once. Treatment defined: roughly 20 received Ad26.COV2.S at low or high dose, single or two shots; about 5 received placebo; per-sample allocation not given. Sample collection was performed on day 63 after the first vaccine or placebo injection. Donor was an adult aged 18-55 years in Boston. Sequences were derived from peripheral blood, sampled in a trial of Ad26.COV2.S vaccine versus placebo. V and J are TRBV6-4 and TRBJ2-1; TRBD2 agrees at 11 bases. The sequence came from a person between 18 and 59 years old who received the Ad26.COV2.S COVID-19 vaccine or a placebo. CDR3 sequence reads: CASSDSSGGANEQFF. CDR3 in DNA: TGTGCCAGCAGTGACTCTAGCGGGGGGGCCAATGAGCAGTTCTTC.